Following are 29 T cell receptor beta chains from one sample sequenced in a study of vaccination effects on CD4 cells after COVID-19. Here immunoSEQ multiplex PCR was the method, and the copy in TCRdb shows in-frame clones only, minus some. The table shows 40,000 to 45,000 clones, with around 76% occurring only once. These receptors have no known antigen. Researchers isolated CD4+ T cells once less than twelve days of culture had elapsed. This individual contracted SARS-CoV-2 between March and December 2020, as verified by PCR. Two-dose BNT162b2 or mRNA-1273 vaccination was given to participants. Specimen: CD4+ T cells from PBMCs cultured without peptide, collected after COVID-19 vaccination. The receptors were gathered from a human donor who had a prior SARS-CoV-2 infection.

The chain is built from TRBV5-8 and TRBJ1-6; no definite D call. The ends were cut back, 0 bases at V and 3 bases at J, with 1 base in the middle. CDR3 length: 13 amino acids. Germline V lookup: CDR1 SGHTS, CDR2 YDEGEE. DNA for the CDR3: TGTGCCAGCAGCTTGGGCTATAATTCACCCCTCCACTTT. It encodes CASSLGYNSPLHF.

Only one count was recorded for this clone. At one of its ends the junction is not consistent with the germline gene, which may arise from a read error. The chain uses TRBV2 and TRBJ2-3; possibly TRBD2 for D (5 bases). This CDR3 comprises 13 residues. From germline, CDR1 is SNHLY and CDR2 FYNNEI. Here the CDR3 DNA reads TGTGCCAGCAGAGAAGGACTCGCAGATACGCAGTATTTT. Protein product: CASREGLADTQYF.

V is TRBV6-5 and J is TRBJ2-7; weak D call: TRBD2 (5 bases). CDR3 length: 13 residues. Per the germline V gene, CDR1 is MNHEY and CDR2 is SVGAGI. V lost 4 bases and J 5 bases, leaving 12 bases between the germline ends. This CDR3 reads CASSFFGGHEQYF. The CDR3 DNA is TGTGCCAGCAGTTTTTTCGGAGGTCACGAGCAGTACTTC.

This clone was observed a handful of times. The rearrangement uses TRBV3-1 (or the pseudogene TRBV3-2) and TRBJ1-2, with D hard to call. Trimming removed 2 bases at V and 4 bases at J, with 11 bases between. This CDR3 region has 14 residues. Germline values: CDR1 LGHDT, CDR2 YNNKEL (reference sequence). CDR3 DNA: TGTGCCAGCAGCCAAAGAATGGGGTTCTATGGCTACACCTTC. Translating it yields CASSQRMGFYGYTF.

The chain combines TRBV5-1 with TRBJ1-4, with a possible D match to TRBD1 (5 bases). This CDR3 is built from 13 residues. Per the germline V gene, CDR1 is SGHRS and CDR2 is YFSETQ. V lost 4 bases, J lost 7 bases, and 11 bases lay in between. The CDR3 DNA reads TGCGCCAGCAGCGGCAGGGTTGGTGAAAAACTGTTTTTT. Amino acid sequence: CASSGRVGEKLFF.

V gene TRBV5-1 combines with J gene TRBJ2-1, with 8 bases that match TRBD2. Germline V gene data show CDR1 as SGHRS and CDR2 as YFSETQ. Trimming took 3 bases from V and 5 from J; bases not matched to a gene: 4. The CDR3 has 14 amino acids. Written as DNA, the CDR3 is TGCGCCAGCAGCTCGGGGGGGGCGGACAATGAGCAGTTCTTC. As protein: CASSSGGADNEQFF.

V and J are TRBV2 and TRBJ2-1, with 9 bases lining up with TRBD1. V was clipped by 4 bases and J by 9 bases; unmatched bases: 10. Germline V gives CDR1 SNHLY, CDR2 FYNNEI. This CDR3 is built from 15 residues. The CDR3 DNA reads TGTGCCAGCAGTGGGGACAGGGTTAGTGGTAGTGAGCAGTTCTTC. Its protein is CASSGDRVSGSEQFF. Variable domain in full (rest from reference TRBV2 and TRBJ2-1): EPEVTQTPSHQVTQMGQEVILRCVPISNHLYFYWYRQILGQKVEFLVSFYNNEISEKSEIFDDQFSVERPDGSNFTLKIRSTKLEDSAMYFCASSGDRVSGSEQFFGPGTRLTVL.

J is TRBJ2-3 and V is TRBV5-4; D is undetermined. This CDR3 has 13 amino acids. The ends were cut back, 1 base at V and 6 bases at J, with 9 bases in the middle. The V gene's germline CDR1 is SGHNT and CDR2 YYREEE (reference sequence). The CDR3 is CASSLWAGDTQYF. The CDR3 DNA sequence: TGTGCCAGCAGCTTGTGGGCTGGGGATACGCAGTATTTT.

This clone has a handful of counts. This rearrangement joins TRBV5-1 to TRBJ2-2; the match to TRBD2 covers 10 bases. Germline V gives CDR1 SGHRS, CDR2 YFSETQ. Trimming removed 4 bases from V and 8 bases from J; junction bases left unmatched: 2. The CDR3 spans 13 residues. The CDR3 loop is CASSTGLAGELFF. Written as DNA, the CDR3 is TGCGCCAGCAGCACGGGACTAGCGGGGGAGCTGTTTTTT.

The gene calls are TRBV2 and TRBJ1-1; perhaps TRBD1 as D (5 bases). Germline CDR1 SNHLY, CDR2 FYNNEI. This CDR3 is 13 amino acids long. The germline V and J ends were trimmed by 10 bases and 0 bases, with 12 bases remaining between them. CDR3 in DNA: TGTGCCATCCAACAGGATTTGAACACTGAAGCTTTCTTT. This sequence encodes CAIQQDLNTEAFF.

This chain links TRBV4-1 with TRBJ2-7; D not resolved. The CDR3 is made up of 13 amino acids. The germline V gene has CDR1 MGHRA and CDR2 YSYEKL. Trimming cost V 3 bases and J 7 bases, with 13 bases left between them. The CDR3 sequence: CASSHPTPREQYF. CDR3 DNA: TGCGCCAGCAGCCACCCTACACCGCGGGAGCAGTACTTC.

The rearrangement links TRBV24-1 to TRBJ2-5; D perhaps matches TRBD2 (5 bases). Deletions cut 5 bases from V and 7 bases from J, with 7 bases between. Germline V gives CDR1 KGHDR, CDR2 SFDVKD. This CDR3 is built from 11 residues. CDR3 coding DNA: TGTGCCACCAGTGGGGCGGGGACCCAGTACTTC. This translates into CATSGAGTQYF.

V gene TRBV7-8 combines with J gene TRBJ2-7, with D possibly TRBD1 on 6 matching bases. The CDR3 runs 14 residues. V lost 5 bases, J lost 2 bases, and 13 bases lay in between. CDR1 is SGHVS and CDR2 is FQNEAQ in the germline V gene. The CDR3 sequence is CASSANRVAYEQYF. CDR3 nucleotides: TGTGCCAGCAGCGCCAACAGGGTGGCCTACGAGCAGTACTTC.

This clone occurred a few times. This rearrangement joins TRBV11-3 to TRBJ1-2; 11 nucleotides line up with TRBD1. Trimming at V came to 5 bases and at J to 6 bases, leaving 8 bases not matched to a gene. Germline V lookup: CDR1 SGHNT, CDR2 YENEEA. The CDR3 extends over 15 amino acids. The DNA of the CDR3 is TGTGCCAGCAGCCATTGGACAGGGGGCGCAAATGGCTACACCTTC. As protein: CASSHWTGGANGYTF. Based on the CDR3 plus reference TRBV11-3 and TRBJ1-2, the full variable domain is EAGVVQSPRYKIIEKKQPVAFWCNPISGHNTLYWYLQNLGQGPELLIRYENEEAVDDSQLPKDRFSAERLKGVDSTLKIQPAELGDSAVYLCASSHWTGGANGYTFGSGTRLTVV.

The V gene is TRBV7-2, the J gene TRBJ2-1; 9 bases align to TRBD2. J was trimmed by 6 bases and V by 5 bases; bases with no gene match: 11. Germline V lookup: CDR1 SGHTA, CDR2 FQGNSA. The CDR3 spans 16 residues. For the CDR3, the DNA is TGTGCCAGCAGCAAAAGAGGTAGCGGGAGCCTCAATGAGCAGTTCTTC. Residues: CASSKRGSGSLNEQFF.

The CDR3 region is CASSLVGGLTYTGELFF. The CDR3 bases are TGTGCCAGCAGCTTAGTCGGGGGACTAACATACACCGGGGAGCTGTTTTTT. This chain links TRBV7-2 with TRBJ2-2; 7 positions match TRBD2. This CDR3 spans 17 amino acids. Looked up from germline, CDR1 is SGHTA and CDR2 is FQGNSA. The junction had 8 bases not matched to a gene; V was cut back by 1 base and J by 3 bases.

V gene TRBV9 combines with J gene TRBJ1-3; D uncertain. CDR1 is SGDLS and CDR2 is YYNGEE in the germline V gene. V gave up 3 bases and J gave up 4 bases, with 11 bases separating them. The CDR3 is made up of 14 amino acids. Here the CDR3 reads CASSATSVGNTIYF. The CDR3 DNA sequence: TGTGCCAGCAGCGCCACCAGCGTAGGAAACACCATATATTTT. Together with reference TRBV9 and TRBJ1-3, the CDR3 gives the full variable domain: DSGVTQTPKHLITATGQRVTLRCSPRSGDLSVYWYQQSLDQGLQFLIQYYNGEERAKGNILERFSAQQFPDLHSELNLSSLELGDSALYFCASSATSVGNTIYFGEGSWLTVV.

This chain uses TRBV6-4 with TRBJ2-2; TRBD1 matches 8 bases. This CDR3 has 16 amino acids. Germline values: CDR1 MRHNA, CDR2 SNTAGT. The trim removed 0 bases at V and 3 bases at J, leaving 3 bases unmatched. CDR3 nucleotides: TGTGCCAGCAGTGACTCGGACAGGGCAGACACCGGGGAGCTGTTTTTT. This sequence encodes CASSDSDRADTGELFF.

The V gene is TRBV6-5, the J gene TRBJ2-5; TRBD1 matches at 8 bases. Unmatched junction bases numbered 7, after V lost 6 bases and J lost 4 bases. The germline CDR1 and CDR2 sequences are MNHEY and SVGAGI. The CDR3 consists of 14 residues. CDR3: CASRPGQGGETQYF. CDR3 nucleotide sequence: TGTGCCAGCAGGCCCGGACAGGGAGGAGAGACCCAGTACTTC.

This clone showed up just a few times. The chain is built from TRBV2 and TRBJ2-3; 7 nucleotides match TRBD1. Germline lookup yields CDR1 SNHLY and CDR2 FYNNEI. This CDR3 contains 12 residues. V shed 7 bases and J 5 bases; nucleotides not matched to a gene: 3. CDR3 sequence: CASKGAGDTQYF. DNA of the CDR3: TGTGCCAGCAAGGGGGCCGGAGATACGCAGTATTTT.

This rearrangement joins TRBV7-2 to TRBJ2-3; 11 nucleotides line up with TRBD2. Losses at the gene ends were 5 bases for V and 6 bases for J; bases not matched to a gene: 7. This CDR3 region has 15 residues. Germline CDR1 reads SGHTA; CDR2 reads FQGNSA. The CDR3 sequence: CASSILAGGVDTQYF. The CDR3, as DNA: TGTGCCAGCAGCATCCTAGCGGGGGGCGTTGATACGCAGTATTTT.

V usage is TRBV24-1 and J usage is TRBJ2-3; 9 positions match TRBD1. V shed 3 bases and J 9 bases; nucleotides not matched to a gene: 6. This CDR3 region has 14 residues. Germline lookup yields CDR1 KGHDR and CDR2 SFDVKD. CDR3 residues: CATSDGQGISTQYF. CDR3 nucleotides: TGTGCCACCAGTGATGGACAGGGGATATCGACGCAGTATTTT.

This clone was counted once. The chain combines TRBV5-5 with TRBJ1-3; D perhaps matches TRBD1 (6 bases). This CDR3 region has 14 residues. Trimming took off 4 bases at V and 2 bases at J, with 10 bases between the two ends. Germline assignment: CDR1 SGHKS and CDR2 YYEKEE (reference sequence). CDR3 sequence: CASSRTVTGNTIYF. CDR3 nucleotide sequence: TGTGCCAGCAGCCGGACAGTAACTGGAAACACCATATATTTT.

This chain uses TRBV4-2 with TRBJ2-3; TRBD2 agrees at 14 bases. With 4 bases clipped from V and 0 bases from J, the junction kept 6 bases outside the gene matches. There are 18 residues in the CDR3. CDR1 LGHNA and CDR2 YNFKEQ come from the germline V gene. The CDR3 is CASSPTSGRVSSTDTQYF. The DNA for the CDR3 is TGTGCCAGCAGCCCGACTAGCGGGAGGGTTTCTAGCACAGATACGCAGTATTTT.

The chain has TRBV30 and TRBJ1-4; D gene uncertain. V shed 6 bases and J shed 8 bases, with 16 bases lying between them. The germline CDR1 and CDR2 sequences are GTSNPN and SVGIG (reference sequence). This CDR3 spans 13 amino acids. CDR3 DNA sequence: TGTGCCTGTGCGGCCCCGGGAAGAGAAAAACTGTTTTTT. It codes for CACAAPGREKLFF.

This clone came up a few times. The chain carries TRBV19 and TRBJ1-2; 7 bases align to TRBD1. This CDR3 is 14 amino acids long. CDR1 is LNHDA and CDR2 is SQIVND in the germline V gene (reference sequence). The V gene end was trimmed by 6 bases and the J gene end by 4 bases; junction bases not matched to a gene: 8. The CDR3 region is CASREQGGSYGYTF. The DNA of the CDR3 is TGTGCCAGTAGGGAGCAGGGGGGGAGCTATGGCTACACCTTC.

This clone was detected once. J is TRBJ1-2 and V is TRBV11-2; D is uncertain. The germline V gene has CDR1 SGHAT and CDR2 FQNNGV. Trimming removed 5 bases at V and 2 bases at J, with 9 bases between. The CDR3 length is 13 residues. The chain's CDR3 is CASSIGRNYGYTF. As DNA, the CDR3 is TGTGCCAGCAGCATAGGGAGGAACTATGGCTACACCTTC.

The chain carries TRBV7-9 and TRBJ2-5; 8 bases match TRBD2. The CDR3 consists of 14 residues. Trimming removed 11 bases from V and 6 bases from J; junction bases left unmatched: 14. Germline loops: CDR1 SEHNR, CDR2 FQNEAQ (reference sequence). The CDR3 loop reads CAGGVSGASKTQYF. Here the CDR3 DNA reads TGTGCCGGGGGAGTTAGCGGGGCCTCGAAGACCCAGTACTTC.

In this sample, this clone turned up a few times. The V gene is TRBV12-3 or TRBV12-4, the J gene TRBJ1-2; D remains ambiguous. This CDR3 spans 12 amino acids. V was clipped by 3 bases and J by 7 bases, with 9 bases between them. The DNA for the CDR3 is TGTGCCAGCAGTTTCCGGGGTGGTGGCTACACCTTC. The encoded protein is CASSFRGGGYTF.